These T cell receptor beta chains were read from a single sample in a study of Ad26.COV2.S vaccination and SARS-CoV-2 variants. TCRdb keeps only in-frame clones here, not all; method: immunoSEQ multiplex PCR. The table records 300,000 to 350,000 clones, about 88% of them present only once. Sample: peripheral blood, taken in a trial of Ad26.COV2.S vaccine versus placebo. All receptors come from a person aged 18-60 years who received the Ad26.COV2.S COVID-19 vaccine or a placebo. The CDR3 runs from the conserved cysteine through the conserved F or W. D genes are given only for firm matches. Some rows have no size entry. The others give once, few or many, or a class for an expanded clone.

size	D	V	J	DNA	CDR3
NA	TRBD1	TRBV5-5	TRBJ1-1	TGTGCCAGCATCGCGGACAGGGCGAACACTGAAGCTTTCTTT	CASIADRANTEAFF
NA	NA	TRBV6-5	TRBJ1-3	TGTGCCAGCAGCCGCAGGGTGTCTACTGGAAACACCATATATTTT	CASSRRVSTGNTIYF
NA	NA	TRBV5-1	TRBJ1-6	TGCGCCAGCAGCTTGGGCACAGCCTCGAGCTCCTATAATTCACCCCTCCACTTT	CASSLGTASSSYNSPLHF
once	NA	TRBV13	TRBJ2-7	TGTGCCAGCAGCTTAGGACTCGGGACGGACCGGAAGCAGTACTTC	CASSLGLGTDRKQYF
NA	NA	TRBV15	TRBJ2-1	TGTGCCACCAGCAGGGTAGACATCCCCAATGAGCAGTTCTTC	CATSRVDIPNEQFF
once	TRBD1	TRBV5-1	TRBJ1-2	TGCGCCAGCAGCCCACAGGGGGGTACGCGCGGCTACACCTTC	CASSPQGGTRGYTF
many	TRBD2	TRBV4-3	TRBJ2-6	TGCGCCAGCAGCCGCCAGACTAGCGGGACCTCTGGGGCCAACGTCCTGACTTTC	CASSRQTSGTSGANVLTF
NA	NA	TRBV7-3	TRBJ1-1	TGTGCCAGCAGCTTAATGGGAGGTGCCACTGAAGCTTTCTTT	CASSLMGGATEAFF
NA	TRBD2	TRBV20-1	TRBJ2-1	TGCAGTGCTAGTGTAGTAGCGGGGTACAATGAGCAGTTCTTC	CSASVVAGYNEQFF
NA	TRBD2	TRBV7-2	TRBJ2-1	TGTGCCAGCAGTTCGACTAGCGGGAATTTCGGTGAGCAGTTCTTC	CASSSTSGNFGEQFF
once	NA	TRBV28	TRBJ2-1	TGTGCCAGCAGTAGGTCTAGCCACAATGAGCAGTTCTTC	CASSRSSHNEQFF